Here is one TCR beta chain with its context. This CDR3 has 14 amino acids. V lost 3 bases, J lost 8 bases, and 17 bases lay in between. Germline values: CDR1 SGHKS, CDR2 YYEKEE (reference sequence). TCRdb re-derived calls from the RT-PCR reads in MiXCR, one entry per CDR3 protein. The repertoire holds roughly 880,000 distinct CDR3 sequences, with roughly 18% as singletons. This sample stems from a study of patients and donors after allogeneic stem cell transplantation. This TCR was recovered from a human donor who was either an allogeneic HSCT recipient or a stem cell or donor lymphocyte infusion donor (not recorded which). It is not recorded whose cells these are; they may come from a transplant donor. V usage is TRBV5-5 and J usage is TRBJ1-2, with D tentatively TRBD1 (6 bases). Sequenced: blood, either unsorted or a sorted T cell fraction (not recorded which). CDR3: CASSWDIGASGYTF. Here the CDR3 DNA reads TGTGCCAGCAGCTGGGACATTGGGGCCTCCGGCTACACCTTC. The full variable domain, in which reference TRBV5-5 and TRBJ1-2 provide the parts outside the CDR3, is DAGVTQSPTHLIKTRGQQVTLRCSPISGHKSVSWYQQVLGQGPQFIFQYYEKEERGRGNFPDRFSARQFPNYSSELNVNALLLGDSALYLCASSWDIGASGYTFGSGTRLTVV.